Following are 5 T cell receptor beta chains from one sample sequenced in a study of CD8+CD57+ T cells in acquired aplastic anemia. The template for TCR beta VDJ and CDR3 sequence profiling was genomic DNA. TCRdb re-called the reads with MiXCR, one entry per CDR3 protein. The table has about 210,000 distinct CDR3 sequences, 61% seen once. The sample was sorted CD4+, CD8+, or CD8+CD57+ T cells (not recorded which) from PBMCs. These TCRs come from a human donor in good health.

V usage is TRBV7-9 and J usage is TRBJ2-1; weak D call: TRBD2 (6 bases). V was trimmed by 5 bases and J by 3 bases, leaving 14 bases between them. CDR3 size: 15 residues. Germline V gene data show CDR1 as SEHNR and CDR2 as FQNEAQ (reference sequence). The CDR3 protein is CASSPPGALYNEQFF. The CDR3 DNA sequence: TGTGCCAGCAGCCCGCCGGGAGCACTCTACAATGAGCAGTTCTTC.

Many counts were recorded for this clonotype. The DNA of the CDR3 is TGTGCCAGCACCCCTCACCCCCGGGCAGCCCCTCTCCAAAATAATTCACCCCTCCACTTT. This sequence encodes CASTPHPRAAPLQNNSPLHF. This chain links TRBV6-6 with TRBJ1-6; D not certain. CDR3 size: 20 residues. Germline CDR1 and CDR2: MNHNY and SVGAGI (reference sequence). The germline V and J ends were trimmed by 7 bases and 5 bases, with 30 bases remaining between them.

V and J are TRBV2 and TRBJ2-1; D call uncertain. In germline, CDR1 is SNHLY, CDR2 FYNNEI. The CDR3 sequence is 14 residues long. V dropped 3 bases and J dropped 0 bases, with 6 bases sitting between them. Here the CDR3 reads CASSDTSSYNEQFF. The DNA for the CDR3 is TGTGCCAGCAGTGATACCAGCTCCTACAATGAGCAGTTCTTC.

The sample holds a few counts of this clonotype. A much more abundant neighbour one base away suggests this may be a read error. The genes are TRBV11-2 and TRBJ2-1, with a possible D match to TRBD2 (5 bases). The CDR3 length is 14 residues. Germline V gene data show CDR1 as SGHAT and CDR2 as FQNNGV. The CDR3 DNA follows: TGTACCAGCAGCTTCGGGGAATCCTACAATGAGCAGTTCTTC. The encoded protein is CTSSFGESYNEQFF.

The chain couples TRBV7-2 to TRBJ2-1; 13 bases agree with TRBD2. Per the germline V gene, CDR1 is SGHTA and CDR2 is FQGNSA. J was trimmed by 5 bases and V by 3 bases; bases with no gene match: 7. The CDR3 extends over 17 amino acids. The CDR3 reads CASSFGLAGASDNEQFF. The CDR3 DNA sequence: TGTGCCAGCAGCTTTGGACTAGCGGGAGCTTCCGACAATGAGCAGTTCTTC.